The rows below give T cell receptor beta chains drawn from one sample of a study of shared clonotypes between healthy human individuals. Generated by immunoSEQ multiplex PCR, the TCRdb table keeps only in-frame clones and is missing some. The sample lists 1.6 million or so clones; about 98.5% were seen once. The sequencing sample was made of naive CD4+ T cells sorted from blood. The receptors stem from a man aged 25-40 years in good health. CDR3s include the opening cysteine and the closing phenylalanine or tryptophan. A D gene is named only where the DNA matches it firmly.

D gene: NA
V gene: TRBV5-1
J gene: TRBJ2-5
CDR3 DNA: TGCGCCAGCAGCACCCGTTGGGACTCCGAGAACCAAGAGACCCAGTACTTC
CDR3 protein: CASSTRWDSENQETQYF

D gene: TRBD1
V gene: TRBV5-4
J gene: TRBJ2-1
CDR3 DNA: TGTGCCAGCAGCTTTAAGGGACAGACTTACAATGAGCAGTTCTTC
CDR3 protein: CASSFKGQTYNEQFF

D gene: TRBD1
V gene: TRBV6-6
J gene: TRBJ1-5
CDR3 DNA: TGTGCCAGCAGTTACGAACAGGGGTATCAGCCCCAGCATTTT
CDR3 protein: CASSYEQGYQPQHF

D gene: NA
V gene: TRBV28
J gene: TRBJ1-1
CDR3 DNA: TGTGCCTCCTTACACACCGTGAACACTGAAGCTTTCTTT
CDR3 protein: CASLHTVNTEAFF

D gene: TRBD1
V gene: TRBV6-1
J gene: TRBJ1-2
CDR3 DNA: TGTGCCAGCAGTGAGGTTCCGGGACAGAGAGCTAACTATGGCTACACCTTC
CDR3 protein: CASSEVPGQRANYGYTF

D gene: TRBD2
V gene: TRBV4-3
J gene: TRBJ2-1
CDR3 DNA: TGCGCCAGCAGCCCCCTAGCGGGAGGGTCTGAGCAGTTCTTC
CDR3 protein: CASSPLAGGSEQFF

D gene: NA
V gene: TRBV30
J gene: TRBJ2-2
CDR3 DNA: TGTGCCTGGAGACAGCACACCGGGGAGCTGTTTTTT
CDR3 protein: CAWRQHTGELFF

D gene: TRBD1
V gene: TRBV28
J gene: TRBJ2-7
CDR3 DNA: TGTGCCAGCAGTTTCCCACCTCTTTACAGACAGGGTGCGTTCAGCGGAAAACCCGAGCAGTACTTC
CDR3 protein: CASSFPPLYRQGAFSGKPEQYF

D gene: NA
V gene: TRBV5-5
J gene: TRBJ2-1
CDR3 DNA: TGTGCCAGCATGCAGGAGCGGTCCTACAATGAGCAGTTCTTC
CDR3 protein: CASMQERSYNEQFF

D gene: TRBD2
V gene: TRBV6-5
J gene: TRBJ2-7
CDR3 DNA: TGTGCCACCGGTACCGATCAACGGCGGGGGGCGACGCAGTACTTC
CDR3 protein: CATGTDQRRGATQYF

D gene: NA
V gene: TRBV5-1
J gene: TRBJ1-1
CDR3 DNA: TGCGCCAGCAGCTTTTCAGTCGAAAAAAGAGTGAACACTGAAGCTTTCTTT
CDR3 protein: CASSFSVEKRVNTEAFF

D gene: NA
V gene: TRBV20-1
J gene: TRBJ2-1
CDR3 DNA: TGCAGCTCACGCCTATCTAATGAGCAGTTCTTC
CDR3 protein: CSSRLSNEQFF

D gene: NA
V gene: TRBV15
J gene: TRBJ2-7
CDR3 DNA: TGTGCCACCAGCGCCACACTAACGGGAGTGGGGGAGCAGTACTTC
CDR3 protein: CATSATLTGVGEQYF